The T cell receptor (beta chain) described here comes from a study of T cell responses to AZD1222 COVID-19 vaccine. Study-wide results and limits: Most donors were white British, females outnumbered males, and clonal diversity was possibly underestimated.

Per germline, CDR1 MNHEY and CDR2 SVGEGT. V gave up 0 bases and J gave up 11 bases, with 13 bases separating them. This CDR3 comprises 13 residues. Note on this clone: Its antigen is not identified.

This table comes from immunoSEQ multiplex PCR, and its TCRdb copy is limited to in-frame clones, with some not included. Of some 120,000 clones in the sample, around 85% were seen once. The gene calls are TRBV6-2 or TRBV6-3 and TRBJ1-1, with D unresolved. The sequence derives from an adult who received the AZD1222 COVID-19 vaccine. The specimen was peripheral blood, collected 28 days after the second AZD1222 dose. The DNA for the CDR3 is TGTGCCAGCAGTTACTCTGGGCCCCGAGGGGCTTTCTTT. This translates into CASSYSGPRGAFF.